This TCR beta chain was sequenced in a study of tumor-infiltrating lymphocytes in primary liver carcinoma. The researchers obtained blood RNA from unsorted whole blood and also extracted germline DNA. TCR beta cDNA was made from approximately 500 ng total RNA with a constant-region primer. Each TCR beta library was derived from three nested multiplex PCR rounds that employed slightly modified ARM-PCR. Via MiXCR, TCRdb re-called the multiplex PCR reads, giving one row per CDR3 protein. The sample carries about 310,000 distinct CDR3 sequences, nearly 60% recorded once. As concerns this clonotype: The junction does not match germline at one end; this may be a read error.

This receptor was taken from a woman between 25 and 40 years old with primary liver carcinoma and hepatitis B virus infection. The sample consisted of peripheral blood.

CDR3 in amino acids: CASSSGSLYYEHFF. The CDR3 nucleotides are TGTGCCAGCAGCTCCGGGAGCCTATACTATGAGCACTTCTTC. The rearrangement links TRBV7-9 to TRBJ2-1; perhaps TRBD2 as D (6 bases). The CDR3 runs 14 residues. Germline CDR1 reads SEHNR; CDR2 reads FQNEAQ (reference sequence).